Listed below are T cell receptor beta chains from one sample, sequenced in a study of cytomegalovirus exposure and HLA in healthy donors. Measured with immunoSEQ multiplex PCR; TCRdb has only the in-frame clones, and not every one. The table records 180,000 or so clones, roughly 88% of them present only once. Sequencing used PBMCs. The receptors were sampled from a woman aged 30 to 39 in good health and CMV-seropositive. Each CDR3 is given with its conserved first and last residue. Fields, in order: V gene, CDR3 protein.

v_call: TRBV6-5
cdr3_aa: CASRKNRAGGYTF

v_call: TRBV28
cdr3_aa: CASSFPVTHTQYF

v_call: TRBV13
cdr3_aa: CASSPTSGAYEQYF

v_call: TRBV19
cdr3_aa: CASSIGGLQFF

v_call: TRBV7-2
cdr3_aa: CASSEGLAGLSYEQYF

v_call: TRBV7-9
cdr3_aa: CASSSTSGDTSSYNEQFF

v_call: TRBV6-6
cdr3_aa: CASSYSDSGYTF

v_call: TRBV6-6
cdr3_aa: CASNPGQAYNEQFF

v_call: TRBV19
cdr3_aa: CASSPHRGIGSGANVLTF

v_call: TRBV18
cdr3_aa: CASSPRGLYEQYF

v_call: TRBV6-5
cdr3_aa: CASTFNRGRDGYTF

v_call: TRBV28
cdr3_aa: CASSLEGTLIYYEQYF

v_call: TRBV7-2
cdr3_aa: CASSLRPTGGYTF

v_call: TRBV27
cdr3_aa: CASSLSQSLGYTF

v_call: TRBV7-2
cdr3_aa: CASSSSPGLTDTQYF

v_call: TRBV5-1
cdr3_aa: CASSLDRGQEKLFF

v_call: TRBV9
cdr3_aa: CASSRTGTYGYTF

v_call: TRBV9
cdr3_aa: CASSVGGLAGYEQYF

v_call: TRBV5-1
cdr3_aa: CASSLGLAGNNEQFF

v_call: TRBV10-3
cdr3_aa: CAIFGQGTHEQYF

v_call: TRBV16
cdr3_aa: CASSQSNSLYEQYF

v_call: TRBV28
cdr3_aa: CASRPGLAVYEQYF

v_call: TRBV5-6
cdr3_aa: CASSRGTVSNQPQHF

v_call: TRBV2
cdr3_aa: CASRISGNQETQYF

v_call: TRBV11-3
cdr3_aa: CASSLEGNEQYF

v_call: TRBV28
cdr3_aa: CASSLSGRVNQPQHF

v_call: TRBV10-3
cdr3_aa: CAISEEGYEQYF

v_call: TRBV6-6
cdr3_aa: CASFWTSSGEQYF

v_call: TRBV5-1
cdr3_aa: CASSFRRGDEQYF

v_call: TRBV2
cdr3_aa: CASSVIAAEAFF

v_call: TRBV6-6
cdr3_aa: CASSYSVGREKLFF

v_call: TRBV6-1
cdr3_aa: CASSAPGGGNYGYTF

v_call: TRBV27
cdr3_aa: CASSFRGMNTEAFF

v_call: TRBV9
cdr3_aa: CASSARDGQLNTEAFF

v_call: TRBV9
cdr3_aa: CASSVSRGTDTQYF

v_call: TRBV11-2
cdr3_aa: CASRYTDTQYF

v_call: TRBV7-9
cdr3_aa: CASSLQGNDYGYTF

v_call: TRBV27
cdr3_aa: CASSLFGGSETHEQYF

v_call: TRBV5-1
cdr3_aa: CASSKGDREFYGYTF

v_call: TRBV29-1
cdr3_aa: CSAEDRADYEQYF

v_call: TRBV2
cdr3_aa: CASREGQQPNQPQHF

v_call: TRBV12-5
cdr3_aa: CASGLIGSPQGAFF

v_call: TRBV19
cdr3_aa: CASSRGTDTQYF

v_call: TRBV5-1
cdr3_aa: CASSLAGTGGTEAFF

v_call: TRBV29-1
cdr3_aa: CSVAPSGRHTDTQYF

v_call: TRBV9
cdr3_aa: CASGTLGTGNEQFF

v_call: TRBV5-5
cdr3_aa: CASIGAGDTQYF

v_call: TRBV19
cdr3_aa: CAISADFSGNTIYF

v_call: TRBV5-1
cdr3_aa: CASSLHSLGEQYF

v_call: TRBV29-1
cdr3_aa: CSVLPGYNQPQHF

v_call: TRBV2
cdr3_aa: CASSPGQSNQPQHF

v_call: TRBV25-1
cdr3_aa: CASSEYIGRDYEKLFF

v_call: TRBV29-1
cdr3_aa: CSVPKSHVANTEAFF

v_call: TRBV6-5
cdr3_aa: CASSYETGGNTGELFF

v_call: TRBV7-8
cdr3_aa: CASSSRQGNAFF

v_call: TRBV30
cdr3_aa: CAWSEGQLNEQFF